This passage covers 10 T cell receptor beta chains from one sample sequenced in a study of beta chain features in type 1 diabetes. The isolated RNA, all of it, was reverse transcribed, so expressed TCRB transcripts were what got sequenced. Measured with immunoSEQ multiplex PCR; TCRdb has only the in-frame clones, and not every one. The top ten hold 0.023% of the sample, which has under 950,000 clones, under 20% seen once. The sequenced sample was naive CD4+ T cells from blood. Source of these receptors: a woman in her late teens or twenties in good health.

This clone was seen a handful of times. This chain links TRBV7-2 with TRBJ2-7, with TRBD1 matching over 7 bases. The CDR3 is 15 residues long. Losses at the gene ends were 0 bases for V and 2 bases for J; bases not matched to a gene: 4. Per germline, CDR1 SGHTA and CDR2 FQGNSA. The CDR3 sequence: CASSLALQGPYEQYF. DNA of the CDR3: TGTGCCAGCAGCTTAGCTCTACAGGGGCCCTACGAGCAGTACTTC. Variable domain in full (rest from reference TRBV7-2 and TRBJ2-7): GAGVSQSPSNKVTEKGKDVELRCDPISGHTALYWYRQSLGQGLEFLIYFQGNSAPDKSGLPSDRFSAERTGGSVSTLTIQRTQQEDSAVYLCASSLALQGPYEQYFGPGTRLTVT.

This clone has only a few counts. The chain recombines TRBV5-5 with TRBJ2-7, with D unresolved. Between the trimmed V and J ends, which lost 5 bases and 13 bases, there was a span of 19 bases. Germline assignment: CDR1 SGHKS and CDR2 YYEKEE (reference sequence). The CDR3 contains 12 residues. The CDR3 reads CASRGFGSPPYF. The CDR3 DNA follows: TGTGCCAGCAGGGGATTCGGGTCCCCTCCCTACTTC.

The J gene is TRBJ2-3, the V gene TRBV9; TRBD2 matches 9 bases. The germline gives CDR1 SGDLS, CDR2 YYNGEE. The CDR3 spans 17 residues. J gave up 2 bases and V 5 bases, and 12 bases lay outside the gene matches. CDR3 protein: CASRVPIAGDHTDTQYF. DNA for the CDR3: TGTGCCAGCAGAGTGCCAATAGCGGGAGACCACACAGATACGCAGTATTTT.

V and J are TRBV6-6 and TRBJ2-5; D not certain. Between the trimmed V and J ends, which lost 4 bases and 2 bases, there was a span of 8 bases. This CDR3 has 13 residues. Germline V gene data show CDR1 as MNHNY and CDR2 as SVGAGI (reference sequence). This chain's CDR3 is CASSSWSQETQYF. The CDR3 DNA follows: TGTGCCAGCAGTTCGTGGTCACAAGAGACCCAGTACTTC.

The chain joins TRBV7-3 to TRBJ2-1, with TRBD2 matching over 9 bases. Germline lookup yields CDR1 SGHTA and CDR2 FQGTGA. Trimming cost V 2 bases and J 8 bases; bases outside gene matches: 4. The CDR3 has 14 amino acids. This chain's CDR3 is CASSLAGGPDEQFF. CDR3 bases: TGTGCCAGCAGCTTAGCGGGAGGGCCCGATGAGCAGTTCTTC.

The chain couples TRBV29-1 to TRBJ2-1, with 11 bases that match TRBD2. The CDR3 covers 15 residues. V shed 3 bases and J 3 bases; nucleotides not matched to a gene: 4. Germline loops: CDR1 SQVTM, CDR2 ANQGSEA. The CDR3 bases are TGCAGCGTTGACCCTCTAGCGGGAGGCTACAATGAGCAGTTCTTC. Its translation: CSVDPLAGGYNEQFF.

The chain uses TRBV27 and TRBJ2-2; D remains ambiguous. The CDR3 sequence is 11 residues long. The V gene lost 8 bases and the J gene lost 3 bases, with 4 bases spanning the gap. Per germline, CDR1 MNHEY and CDR2 SMNVEV (reference sequence). CDR3 amino acids: CASPHTGELFF. As DNA, the CDR3 is TGTGCCAGCCCACACACCGGGGAGCTGTTTTTT.

This clone turned up a few times. An end of the junction differs from the germline gene, which may be a read error. The chain couples TRBV20-1 to TRBJ2-4; D unresolved. The CDR3 is 11 amino acids. Germline assignment: CDR1 DFQATT and CDR2 SNEGSKA (reference sequence). CDR3 region: CSARAAGSPVF. Here the CDR3 DNA reads TGCAGTGCTAGAGCGGCTGGTAGCCCTGTTTTC.

This sequence joins TRBV4-3 and TRBJ1-2; D uncertain. Trimming cost V 3 bases and J 3 bases, with 8 bases left between them. The germline V gene has CDR1 LGHNA and CDR2 YSLEER. CDR3 length: 13 amino acids. CDR3 in DNA: TGCGCCAGCAGCCAGGAGGGATACTATGGCTACACCTTC. It is translated as CASSQEGYYGYTF.

The chain couples TRBV29-1 to TRBJ2-3; D is undetermined. This CDR3 region has 12 residues. V gave up 7 bases and J gave up 3 bases, with 11 bases separating them. Germline V lookup: CDR1 SQVTM, CDR2 ANQGSEA. The CDR3 here is CSASPVTDTQYF. CDR3 sequence (DNA): TGCAGCGCCTCCCCGGTTACAGATACGCAGTATTTT.